Reported below is one T cell receptor beta chain. No antigen is known for it. Trimming left V 3 bases short and J 4 bases short, with 18 bases between. The length of the CDR3 is 16 residues. The germline V gene encodes CDR1 LNHDA and CDR2 SQIVND (reference sequence). This sample is part of a study of vaccination and CD4 T cells after COVID-19. Study at large: In the convalescent cohort, there were six males and four females, two of them Hispanic.

Treatment here: roughly 10-day PBMC culture with coronavirus spike peptide pools or control peptides (ViraFEST assay). Each well held over 1.5 million PBMCs in IL-2 (roughly 10 IU/ml) medium with roughly 9.7 ug/ml peptide pools. The Oncomine TCR Beta short-read assay was what sequenced the DNA obtained from cultured CD4+ T cells. MiXCR, run by TCRdb on the PCR reads, gives a single entry per CDR3 protein. Here the sample spans around 10,000 distinct CDR3 sequences, approximately 61% being singletons. The source material was CD4+ T cells from blood, cultured in vitro. The gene calls are TRBV19 and TRBJ1-2, with a possible D match to TRBD1 (6 bases). This sequence was found in a human donor who had recovered from COVID-19. The CDR3 region has the DNA TGTGCCAGTAGTATCGGGACATTTATCTCGGGCTATGGCTACACCTTC. Its translation: CASSIGTFISGYGYTF.